The 8 T cell receptor beta chains reported below all come from one sample, sequenced in a study of OX40 agonist ivuxolimab in advanced cancers. Library preparation was by the immunoSEQ multiplex PCR assay. Here the immuneACCESS table is served through TCRdb, limited to in-frame sequences with V and J called. Missing clones are a known gap in these copies; in checked studies unresolved V genes cover under half, and the rest lacks a known reason. The sample table shows approximately 94,000 clones, and approximately 90% are seen once. Of the sample, about 0.49% is held by the ten largest clones. Source: CD4+ or CD8+ T cells sorted from blood, taken in a trial of the OX40 agonist ivuxolimab. All receptors come from an adult with an advanced solid tumor such as melanoma, head and neck, liver or kidney cancer.

The chain uses TRBV28 and TRBJ2-2; the match to TRBD1 covers 7 bases. From germline, CDR1 is MDHEN and CDR2 SYDVKM. The CDR3 has 15 amino acids. Trimming took 4 bases from V and 3 from J; bases not matched to a gene: 5. CDR3 amino acids: CASSSDRKHTGELFF. As DNA, the CDR3 is TGTGCCAGCAGTTCGGACAGGAAGCACACCGGGGAGCTGTTTTTT.

This chain uses TRBV5-8 with TRBJ2-7; no definite D call. The ends were cut back, 4 bases at V and 3 bases at J, with 8 bases in the middle. Germline lookup yields CDR1 SGHTS and CDR2 YDEGEE. The CDR3 runs 12 residues. The CDR3 loop is CASSRRLYEQYF. In DNA form, the CDR3 reads TGTGCCAGCAGCCGGCGGCTCTACGAGCAGTACTTC.

In regard to this clone: At the DNA level, this CDR3 is encoded by other sequences in the same sample as well. The CDR3 sequence: CASSLPSGGPTDTQYF. CDR3 coding DNA: TGTGCCAGCAGCCTGCCTAGCGGGGGGCCCACAGATACGCAGTATTTT. The chain links TRBV5-4 to TRBJ2-3; TRBD2 matches 11 bases. The CDR3 runs to 16 residues. V lost 4 bases and J lost 2; bases outside the gene matches: 6. Germline values: CDR1 SGHNT, CDR2 YYREEE (reference sequence).

The V gene is TRBV28, the J gene TRBJ2-7; the D call may be TRBD1 or TRBD2 (6 bases each). The V gene's germline CDR1 is MDHEN and CDR2 SYDVKM. Trimming pared 4 bases from V and 4 bases from J, leaving 17 bases between. The CDR3 spans 15 residues. DNA for the CDR3: TGTGCCAGCAGTTCACCAGGGGCCGGAGGGTACGAGCAGTACTTC. Translation: CASSSPGAGGYEQYF. Full variable domain (rest looked up from reference TRBV28 and TRBJ2-7): DVKVTQSSRYLVKRTGEKVFLECVQDMDHENMFWYRQDPGLGLRLIYFSYDVKMKEKGDIPEGYSVSREKKERFSLILESASTNQTSMYLCASSSPGAGGYEQYFGPGTRLTVT.

This chain links TRBV7-9 with TRBJ1-1; 8 nucleotides align to TRBD1. The CDR3 sequence is 14 residues long. Per the germline V gene, CDR1 is SEHNR and CDR2 is FQNEAQ (reference sequence). With V trimmed by 1 base and J by 8 bases, 6 bases remained unmatched. The CDR3, as DNA: TGTGCCAGCAGCTTAGAGCGGACAGGGACCGAAGCTTTCTTT. Translated, it gives CASSLERTGTEAFF.

The V call is TRBV4-2, the J call TRBJ1-3; D not resolved. The ends were cut back, 3 bases at V and 0 bases at J, with 12 bases in the middle. The germline CDR1 and CDR2 sequences are LGHNA and YNFKEQ. The CDR3 has 16 residues. Here the CDR3 reads CASSHRQDYSGNTIYF. As DNA, the CDR3 is TGTGCCAGCAGCCACCGCCAGGATTACTCTGGAAACACCATATATTTT.

CDR3 protein: CASSLETGILFF. Written as DNA, the CDR3 is TGTGCCAGCAGTTTGGAGACAGGGATTCTGTTTTTT. The rearrangement joins TRBV28 to TRBJ1-4; 7 positions agree with TRBD1. With 3 bases clipped from V and 14 bases from J, the junction kept 6 bases outside the gene matches. This CDR3 is built from 12 residues. Germline V CDR1 and CDR2: MDHEN, SYDVKM.

This chain links TRBV4-1 with TRBJ2-3; D unresolved. Trimming took 1 base from V and 1 from J, leaving 12 bases between them. This CDR3 is built from 16 residues. The germline V gene has CDR1 MGHRA and CDR2 YSYEKL. In DNA form, the CDR3 reads TGCGCCAGCAGCCAAGCGTCCTTAGGTGGCACAGATACGCAGTATTTT. Amino acids: CASSQASLGGTDTQYF.